Only a few counts were recorded for the clone carrying this TCR beta chain. Antigen specificity is unknown. The sample originates from a study of pediatric ulcerative colitis. Study-level points and caveats: Clonal expansions reduced rectal repertoire diversity in acute severe colitis. Ulcerative colitis patients shared more blood-rectal clones than controls.

The CDR3 is 15 residues long. V lost 0 bases to trimming and J lost 7 bases, with 14 bases between them. Germline V gene sequence: CDR1 SGHDT, CDR2 YYEEEE. Produced via immunoSEQ multiplex PCR; TCRdb's table is partial and in-frame only. Among about 64,000 clones listed, over 70% were seen once. The V call is TRBV5-6, the J call TRBJ1-5; D ambiguous. This receptor was taken from a boy aged 5-17 years with moderate ulcerative colitis. Specimen: blood. The CDR3 DNA sequence: TGTGCCAGCAGCTTGGCCGTAGGGAACGGACAGCCCCAGCATTTT. Protein product: CASSLAVGNGQPQHF.